These T cell receptor beta chains were read from a single sample in a study of blood T cell repertoires in COVID-19. TCRdb keeps only in-frame clones here, not all; method: immunoSEQ multiplex PCR. The profile shows 88,000 or so clones, 85% of them singletons. Sequencing used peripheral blood. These TCRs come from a man aged 60 to 75 with acute or convalescent COVID-19. Each CDR3 is given with its conserved first and last residue. Fields, in order: D gene, V gene, J gene, CDR3 length, clone size, CDR3 DNA, CDR3 protein. D genes are given only for firm matches. Not every row has a clone size; where given, it reads once, few, many or a size class.

TRBD1	TRBV9	TRBJ2-7	17	-	TGTGCCAGCAGCGTAGCTACAGGGACAGGGATCCCCTACGAGCAGTACTTC	CASSVATGTGIPYEQYF
TRBD2	TRBV19	TRBJ2-7	16	-	TGTGCCAGTAGTCCGGGGGGGCCCCAACCGATCTACGAGCAGTACTTC	CASSPGGPQPIYEQYF
TRBD1	TRBV10-2	TRBJ2-1	12	-	TGCGCCAGCAGTAGACAGGGGAATGAGCAGTTCTTC	CASSRQGNEQFF
-	TRBV2	TRBJ1-2	12	-	TGTGCCAGCACACGAGGTTACAATGGCTACACCTTC	CASTRGYNGYTF
TRBD1	TRBV19	TRBJ2-2	17	-	TGTGCCAGTAGTATATTTTTAGGACAGGGAGGAGGCGGGGAGCTGTTTTTT	CASSIFLGQGGGGELFF
-	TRBV20-1	TRBJ2-1	11	-	TGCAGTGCTAGAGTCGTGAATGAGCAGTTCTTC	CSARVVNEQFF
-	TRBV7-2	TRBJ1-5	15	-	TGTGCCAGCAGCCTCGGACAATTGGGCAATCAGCCCCAGCATTTT	CASSLGQLGNQPQHF
-	TRBV7-9	TRBJ2-7	15	-	TGTGCCAGCAGCTTAGCGGCAGGGAAAACCTACGAGCAGTACTTC	CASSLAAGKTYEQYF
TRBD2	TRBV6-1	TRBJ2-1	15	-	TGTGCCAGCAGTGAGTCGGGGGGGGGATACAATGAGCAGTTCTTC	CASSESGGGYNEQFF
-	TRBV5-1	TRBJ2-5	15	-	TGCGCCAGCAGCTTGGGAGGGTCTACCGAGGAGACCCAGTACTTC	CASSLGGSTEETQYF
-	TRBV3-1/TRBV3-2	TRBJ2-1	14	-	TGTGCCAGCAGCCCCCCCCGAGGCAACTATGAGCAGTTCTTC	CASSPPRGNYEQFF
-	TRBV18	TRBJ1-1	12	-	TGTGCCAGCTCCCGGACGGACATGGAAGCTTTCTTT	CASSRTDMEAFF
-	TRBV18	TRBJ2-7	16	-	TGTGCCAGCTCACCTCGCGTGGCGGGACAGTCCTACGAGCAGTACTTC	CASSPRVAGQSYEQYF
-	TRBV19	TRBJ1-4	16	-	TGTGCCAGTAGTATGAGTGAAGGGGGAACTAATGAAAAACTGTTTTTT	CASSMSEGGTNEKLFF
TRBD1	TRBV30	TRBJ1-1	12	-	TGTGCCTACGAAACAGGGGGCACTGAAGCTTTCTTT	CAYETGGTEAFF
TRBD2	TRBV5-1	TRBJ2-1	15	-	TGCGCCAGCAGCCTACTAGCGGGAGTGGGTAATGAGCAGTTCTTC	CASSLLAGVGNEQFF
TRBD2	TRBV7-8	TRBJ2-7	15	-	TGTGCCAGCAGCTATAGTGGCGGGAGGTACTACGAGCAGTACTTC	CASSYSGGRYYEQYF
TRBD2	TRBV4-3	TRBJ2-5	16	-	TGCGCCAGCAGCCAAGGACCCCCTAGCGGACAAGAGACCCAGTACTTC	CASSQGPPSGQETQYF
-	TRBV25-1	TRBJ2-5	14	few	TGTGCCAGCAGTGAAATCAGGGGACAAGAGACCCAGTACTTC	CASSEIRGQETQYF
-	TRBV6-1	TRBJ1-5	13	-	TGTGCCAGCAGTGAACATAGCAATCAGCCCCAGCATTTT	CASSEHSNQPQHF
-	TRBV4-3	TRBJ1-4	17	-	TGCGCCAGCAGCCAAGGATGGCCTGGGGGGTATCTTGAAAAACTGTTTTTT	CASSQGWPGGYLEKLFF
TRBD1	TRBV5-4	TRBJ2-6	16	-	TGTGCCAGCAGCTTGCCAGGGGGCGCTGGGGCCAACGTCCTGACTTTC	CASSLPGGAGANVLTF
TRBD1	TRBV7-3	TRBJ2-5	15	few	TGTGCCAGCAGCTTAACCCCCGGGACAGCAGAGACCCAGTACTTC	CASSLTPGTAETQYF
TRBD2	TRBV9	TRBJ2-3	15	-	TGTGCCAGCAGCGCCACTAGCGGGGCATCAGATACGCAGTATTTT	CASSATSGASDTQYF
-	TRBV23-1	TRBJ1-4	14	-	TGCGCCAGCAGCCCACAGGGATTCAATGAAAAACTGTTTTTT	CASSPQGFNEKLFF
TRBD2	TRBV24-1	TRBJ2-3	18	once	TGTGCCACCAGTGATTTCGGGGCTAGCGGGGGGATCACAGATACGCAGTATTTT	CATSDFGASGGITDTQYF
-	TRBV7-9	TRBJ2-1	12	-	TGTGCCAGCAGCGTGACAGCCCCGCGGCAGTTCTTC	CASSVTAPRQFF
-	TRBV10-1	TRBJ2-2	14	-	TGCGCCAGCAGTGACAGGGTGGGCACCGGGGAGCTGTTTTTT	CASSDRVGTGELFF
TRBD1	TRBV7-3	TRBJ2-5	15	-	TGTGCCAGCAGCTTAGGGGACAGGGTGGGGGAGACCCAGTACTTC	CASSLGDRVGETQYF
-	TRBV11-2	TRBJ1-1	13	-	TGTGCCAGCAGCCAAACGACTAACACTGAAGCTTTCTTT	CASSQTTNTEAFF
-	TRBV7-2	TRBJ1-5	15	once	TGTGCCAGCAGCTTGGACAGTAGGAACAATCAGCCCCAGCATTTT	CASSLDSRNNQPQHF
-	TRBV5-1	TRBJ2-1	13	-	TGCGCCACCAACCTGAAGGGGGAGCATGAGCAGTTCTTC	CATNLKGEHEQFF
TRBD1	TRBV3-1/TRBV3-2	TRBJ1-2	16	-	TGTGCCAGCAGCCAAGAAATGCAGGGGGCTGCTGGCGGCTACACCTTC	CASSQEMQGAAGGYTF
-	TRBV5-6	TRBJ1-1	14	-	TGTGCCAGCAGCAGGTTCGGGGGTAACACTGAAGCTTTCTTT	CASSRFGGNTEAFF
-	TRBV29-1	TRBJ2-3	10	-	TGCAGCGTAAGGGGGAATACGCAGTATTTT	CSVRGNTQYF
-	TRBV27	TRBJ2-7	15	-	TGTGCCAGCAGTTTCGGATCCGTGGGGCCCTACGAGCAGTACTTC	CASSFGSVGPYEQYF
-	TRBV14	TRBJ2-7	16	-	TGTGCCAGCAGCTCCCGGGCCGGACTTTTTACCTACGAGCAGTACTTC	CASSSRAGLFTYEQYF
TRBD2	TRBV30	TRBJ2-2	15	-	TGTGCCTGGAGTAGGCTAGCGGCCTCCACCGGGGAGCTGTTTTTT	CAWSRLAASTGELFF
-	TRBV7-9	TRBJ2-2	14	-	TGTGCCAGCAGCTTATCCCTAGTAGGCGGGGAGCTGTTTTTT	CASSLSLVGGELFF
TRBD1	TRBV3-1/TRBV3-2	TRBJ1-2	11	-	TGTGCCAGCAGCGAAACAGGGGCTCCCTCCTTC	CASSETGAPSF
TRBD1	TRBV6-2/TRBV6-3	TRBJ1-5	15	-	TGTGCCAGCAGCCGCGGACAGGGCGAGGGTCTGCCCCAGCATTTT	CASSRGQGEGLPQHF
TRBD1	TRBV6-1	TRBJ1-1	14	-	TGTGCCAGCAGTGAAAACAGGGGGAAGACTGAAGCTTTCTTT	CASSENRGKTEAFF
TRBD2	TRBV9	TRBJ2-3	15	-	TGTGCCAGCAGCGCCTGGACTAGCGGGGGGAATACGCAGTATTTT	CASSAWTSGGNTQYF
-	TRBV5-1	TRBJ1-1	14	-	TGCGCCAGCCTTTCCTCGGGGGGTGACACTGAAGCTTTCTTT	CASLSSGGDTEAFF
-	TRBV6-5	TRBJ2-2	14	-	TGTGCCACCCTACACGGGGAATCCCACGGGGAGCTGTTTTTT	CATLHGESHGELFF
TRBD2	TRBV3-1/TRBV3-2	TRBJ2-3	16	-	TGTGCCAGCAGCCGGAGGGGGGGACTAGGGACAGATACGCAGTATTTT	CASSRRGGLGTDTQYF
-	TRBV19	TRBJ2-3	17	-	TGTGCCAGTACCTCGGGCAGCGGAGGAACTAGCACAGATACGCAGTATTTT	CASTSGSGGTSTDTQYF
-	TRBV10-3	TRBJ2-5	14	-	TGTGCCATCAAACCGACGGTGGGGCGAGAGACCCAGTACTTC	CAIKPTVGRETQYF
TRBD1	TRBV30	TRBJ1-6	13	-	TGTGCCTGGAAGACAGGGTGGGATTCACCCCTCCACTTT	CAWKTGWDSPLHF
-	TRBV4-2	TRBJ2-2	16	-	TGTGCCAGCAGCCAAGGGACAGAAGTTGGCACCGGGGAGCTGTTTTTT	CASSQGTEVGTGELFF
-	TRBV11-3	TRBJ1-1	13	-	TGTGCCAGCAGTATAAAAGGGGCAACTGAAGCTTTCTTT	CASSIKGATEAFF
TRBD1	TRBV30	TRBJ2-7	16	-	TGTGCCTTTAATTTAGGAAACAGGGGGCAAGGCTACGAGCAGTACTTC	CAFNLGNRGQGYEQYF
TRBD2	TRBV27	TRBJ2-2	17	-	TGTGCCAGCATCGCGACTAGCGGGAGTCATTACACCGGGGAGCTGTTTTTT	CASIATSGSHYTGELFF
-	TRBV18	TRBJ1-1	13	-	TGTGCCAGCTCACCGGACATCGGGACTGAAGCTTTCTTT	CASSPDIGTEAFF
-	TRBV2	TRBJ2-7	15	-	TGTGCCAGCAGTGCCCGGGACTCAGGGGGATACGAGCAGTACTTC	CASSARDSGGYEQYF